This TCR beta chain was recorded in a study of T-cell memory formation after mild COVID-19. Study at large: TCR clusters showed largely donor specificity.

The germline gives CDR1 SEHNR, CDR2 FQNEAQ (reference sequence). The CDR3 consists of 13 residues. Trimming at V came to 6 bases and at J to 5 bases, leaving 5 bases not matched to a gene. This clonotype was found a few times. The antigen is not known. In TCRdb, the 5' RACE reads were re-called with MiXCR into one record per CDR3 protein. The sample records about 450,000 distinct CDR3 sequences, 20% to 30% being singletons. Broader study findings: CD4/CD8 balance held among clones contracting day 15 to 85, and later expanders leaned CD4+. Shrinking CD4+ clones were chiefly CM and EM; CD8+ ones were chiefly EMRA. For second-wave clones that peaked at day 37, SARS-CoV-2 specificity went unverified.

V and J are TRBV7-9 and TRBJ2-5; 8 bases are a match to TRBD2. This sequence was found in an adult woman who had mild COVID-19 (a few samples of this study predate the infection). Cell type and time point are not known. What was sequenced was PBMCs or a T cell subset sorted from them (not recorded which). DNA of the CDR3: TGTGCCAGCAGAACACCGGGGGGGGAGACCCAGTACTTC. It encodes CASRTPGGETQYF.